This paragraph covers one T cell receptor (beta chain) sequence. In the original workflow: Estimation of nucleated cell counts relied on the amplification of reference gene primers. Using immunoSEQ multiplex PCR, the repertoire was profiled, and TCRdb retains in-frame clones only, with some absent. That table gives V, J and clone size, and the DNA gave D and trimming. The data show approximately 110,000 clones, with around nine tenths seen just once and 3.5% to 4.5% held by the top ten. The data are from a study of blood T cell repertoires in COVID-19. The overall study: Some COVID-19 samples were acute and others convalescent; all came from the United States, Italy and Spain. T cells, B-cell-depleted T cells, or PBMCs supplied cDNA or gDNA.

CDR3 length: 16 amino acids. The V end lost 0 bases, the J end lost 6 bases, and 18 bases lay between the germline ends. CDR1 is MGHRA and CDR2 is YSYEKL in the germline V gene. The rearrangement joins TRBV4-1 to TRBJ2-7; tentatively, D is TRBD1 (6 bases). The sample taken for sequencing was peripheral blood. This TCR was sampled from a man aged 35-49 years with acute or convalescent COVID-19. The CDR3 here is CASSQDPGQGYVEQYF. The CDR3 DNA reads TGCGCCAGCAGCCAAGATCCGGGACAAGGCTATGTCGAGCAGTACTTC.